These 31 T cell receptor beta chains were sequenced from one sample in a study of T cells in Graves' hyperthyroidism and ophthalmopathy (dated by TCRdb to about 2019). Library preparation employed multiplex PCR. Sequencer: Illumina HiSeq 2000. Amplification of TCR beta CDR3 regions was carried out from RNA transcripts. The first round of RT-PCR for the TCR CDR3 was performed with the HTBI primer set and the Qiagen OneStep RT-PCR kit. TCRdb handled the public reads itself, with Q25 trimming in fastp and clone calling in MiXCR, and kept productive beta chains. Identical CDR3 proteins give one entry, which carries the most common genes and DNA. In this sample the table shows around 290,000 distinct CDR3 sequences, roughly an eighth of which occur a single time. The ten largest clones add up to around 8% of the sample. The specimen was blood. Source of these receptors: a middle-aged woman with Graves' hyperthyroidism.

This clonotype was detected many times. J is TRBJ2-7 and V is TRBV5-1; D is unclear. The CDR3 is 14 amino acids. Trimming shortened V by 2 bases and J by 1 base, and 10 bases separated the two germline ends. Per germline, CDR1 SGHRS and CDR2 YFSETQ. In nucleotides, the CDR3 is TGCGCCAGCAGCTTCCCTGACGGTTCCTACGAGCAGTACTTC. The encoded protein is CASSFPDGSYEQYF.

The chain couples TRBV20-1 to TRBJ2-5; D is unresolved. The V end was cut by 0 bases, the J end by 1 base, with 9 bases between. The CDR3 runs 14 residues. Germline V gives CDR1 DFQATT, CDR2 SNEGSKA (reference sequence). The CDR3 DNA follows: TGCAGTGCTAGAGAGGACGGGCGCCAAGAGACCCAGTACTTC. It yields the protein CSAREDGRQETQYF.

The V and J genes are TRBV5-5 and TRBJ2-5, with 7 nucleotides matching TRBD1. With V trimmed by 2 bases and J by 4 bases, 5 bases remained unmatched. CDR1 SGHKS and CDR2 YYEKEE come from the germline V gene (reference sequence). The CDR3 runs to 14 residues. Here the CDR3 reads CASSLQGPGETQYF. Written as DNA, the CDR3 is TGTGCCAGCAGCTTACAGGGGCCCGGAGAGACCCAGTACTTC.

This clonotype was seen many times. V is TRBV7-8 and J is TRBJ1-1; 7 nucleotides align to TRBD1. Germline CDR1 reads SGHVS; CDR2 reads FQNEAQ. With V trimmed by 4 bases and J by 1 base, 3 bases remained unmatched. CDR3 length equals 14 residues. The CDR3 DNA reads as TGTGCCAGCAGCTCAGGGGGACCGAACACTGAAGCTTTCTTT. It translates to CASSSGGPNTEAFF.

This clonotype was detected ten times or more. The chain joins TRBV20-1 to TRBJ1-1; no firm D call. This CDR3 contains 14 residues. Per germline, CDR1 DFQATT and CDR2 SNEGSKA (reference sequence). Trimming removed 4 bases at V and 10 bases at J, with 22 bases between. The CDR3 is CSAIVRTSGVGAFF. For the CDR3, the DNA is TGCAGTGCTATAGTACGGACTTCTGGGGTTGGAGCTTTCTTT.

On this clonotype itself: The junction departs from germline at one end; a sequencing error may be responsible. The chain uses TRBV7-7 and TRBJ2-2, with 8 bases lining up with TRBD2. The CDR3 contains 17 residues. The germline V gene encodes CDR1 SSHAT and CDR2 FNYEAQ (reference sequence). The CDR3 nucleotides are TGTGCTAGCAGCTCCTCAGCCGGGAGGGTGGACACCGGGGAGCTGTTTTTT. The encoded protein is CASSSSAGRVDTGELFF.

This clonotype was seen ten or more times. The chain links TRBV19 to TRBJ1-2; 10 positions agree with TRBD1. The CDR3 totals 15 residues. CDR1 LNHDA and CDR2 SQIVND come from the germline V gene (reference sequence). V lost 5 bases to trimming and J lost 4 bases; unmatched junction nucleotides: 7. CDR3 amino acids: CASSAGQGRTYGYTF. The DNA for the CDR3 is TGTGCCAGTAGTGCGGGACAGGGGCGGACCTATGGCTACACCTTC.

Ten or more counts support this clonotype. The rearrangement uses TRBV12-3 or TRBV12-4 and TRBJ2-3; TRBD1 or TRBD2 may be the D gene (5 bases each). This CDR3 comprises 12 residues. Trimming left V 6 bases short and J 9 bases short, with 13 bases between. The CDR3 DNA sequence: TGTGCCAGCAGACGGGACCCCGAGACGCAGTATTTT. It codes for CASRRDPETQYF.

This clonotype was seen a handful of times. The chain joins TRBV5-1 to TRBJ2-3, with 10 bases identical to TRBD1. Germline-derived CDR1 and CDR2 are SGHRS and YFSETQ. This CDR3 region has 14 residues. Trimming removed 4 bases from V and 3 bases from J; junction bases left unmatched: 2. Here the CDR3 DNA reads TGCGCCAGCAGCGGGGGACAGGGGACAGATACGCAGTATTTT. This translates into CASSGGQGTDTQYF.

J is TRBJ2-2 and V is TRBV7-2, with 14 bases identical to TRBD2. Germline lookup yields CDR1 SGHTA and CDR2 FQGNSA. The CDR3 is made up of 17 amino acids. Germline trimming cut 5 bases from V and 5 bases from J; bases unmatched to any gene: 7. CDR3 sequence: CASSPGTSGSRTGELFF. The CDR3 DNA reads as TGTGCCAGCAGCCCAGGGACTAGCGGGAGTCGGACCGGGGAGCTGTTTTTT.

This clonotype was seen ten or more times. The chain employs TRBV30 and TRBJ2-1; TRBD2 matches at 12 bases. V shed 3 bases, J shed 2 bases, and the junction held 5 bases outside the gene matches. The germline V gene encodes CDR1 GTSNPN and CDR2 SVGIG (reference sequence). The CDR3 has 16 amino acids. The CDR3 DNA reads TGTGCCTGGAGGACTAGCGGGAGCGAACCCTACAATGAGCAGTTCTTC. Translating it yields CAWRTSGSEPYNEQFF.

The chain is built from TRBV20-1 and TRBJ2-2; unclear D gene. The CDR3 runs to 16 residues. CDR1 and CDR2 (germline): DFQATT, SNEGSKA (reference sequence). V dropped 0 bases and J dropped 0 bases, with 11 bases sitting between them. CDR3 loop: CSARDPIKPNTGELFF. The DNA of the CDR3 is TGCAGTGCTAGAGATCCCATTAAACCGAACACCGGGGAGCTGTTTTTT.

Ten or more counts support this clonotype. The chain employs TRBV2 and TRBJ2-1, with 10 nucleotides matching TRBD1. V was clipped by 5 bases and J by 8 bases; unmatched bases: 9. CDR3 length equals 15 residues. Looked up from germline, CDR1 is SNHLY and CDR2 is FYNNEI. The CDR3 loop reads CASSNDRGRGDEQFF. DNA for the CDR3: TGTGCCAGCAGTAATGACAGGGGGCGAGGAGATGAGCAGTTCTTC.

This clonotype was counted ten times or more. The rearrangement joins TRBV20-1 to TRBJ2-7, with D perhaps matching TRBD1 (6 bases). Looked up from germline, CDR1 is DFQATT and CDR2 is SNEGSKA (reference sequence). This CDR3 has 14 amino acids. Trimming cost V 0 bases and J 6 bases, with 15 bases left between them. In nucleotides, the CDR3 is TGCAGTGCTAGAGATGAAACAGGGCCACGCGAGCAGTACTTC. It yields the protein CSARDETGPREQYF.

The rearrangement links TRBV29-1 to TRBJ2-1; D is uncertain. Looked up from germline, CDR1 is SQVTM and CDR2 is ANQGSEA. The CDR3 extends over 12 amino acids. The V and J ends lost 1 base and 8 bases respectively, with 9 bases between them. The CDR3 loop is CSVEAPPDEQFF. In DNA form, the CDR3 reads TGCAGCGTTGAAGCTCCCCCGGATGAGCAGTTCTTC.

The rearrangement joins TRBV6-1 to TRBJ2-1, with TRBD2 matching over 11 bases. CDR1 is MNHNS, CDR2 SASEGT, per germline. The V segment lost 10 bases and the J segment 7 bases; nucleotides outside the gene matches: 12. The CDR3 is 15 amino acids. CDR3 nucleotides: TGTGCCATCCTTAGATGGCTAGCGGGAGGAAATGAGCAGTTCTTC. This codes for CAILRWLAGGNEQFF.

In its sample, this clonotype was seen many times. This chain connects TRBV12-3 or TRBV12-4 to TRBJ2-1, with 15 bases that match TRBD2. V trimming: 6 bases; J trimming: 8 bases; junction bases outside the gene matches: 8. The CDR3 is 16 residues long. CDR3 bases: TGTGCCAGCAGCCCCCGGACTAGCGGGAGGGGGGATGAGCAGTTCTTC. The encoded protein is CASSPRTSGRGDEQFF.

This clonotype occurred many times. The chain carries TRBV2 and TRBJ2-5, with D possibly matching TRBD2 (5 bases). Germline CDR1 is SNHLY and CDR2 is FYNNEI. There are 12 residues in the CDR3. Trimming removed 8 bases at V and 3 bases at J, with 10 bases between. The CDR3, as DNA: TGTGCCAGCGGGAGATGGGAAGAGACCCAGTACTTC. Translated: CASGRWEETQYF.

This clonotype was picked up a small number of times. This chain uses TRBV27 with TRBJ1-5; weak D call: TRBD1 (6 bases). The V end was cut by 4 bases, the J end by 6 bases, with 10 bases between. The CDR3 spans 13 residues. Looked up from germline, CDR1 is MNHEY and CDR2 is SMNVEV (reference sequence). For the CDR3, the DNA is TGTGCCAGCAGTTCAGGGGTTCGTCAGCCCCAGCATTTT. Amino acid sequence: CASSSGVRQPQHF.

Many counts were recorded for this clonotype. The J gene is TRBJ2-3, the V gene TRBV12-3 or TRBV12-4; 9 bases align to TRBD1. CDR3 size: 15 residues. After removal of 6 bases from V and 3 bases from J, the junction contained 7 bases not matched to a gene. The CDR3 loop is CASRSLQGATDTQYF. As DNA, the CDR3 is TGTGCCAGCAGGTCTCTACAGGGGGCAACAGATACGCAGTATTTT.

This clonotype was seen repeatedly, ten times or more. The chain links TRBV3-1 to TRBJ2-1; D not certain. Trimming took 0 bases from V and 0 from J, leaving 6 bases between them. This CDR3 comprises 15 residues. CDR1 LGHDT and CDR2 YNNKEL come from the germline V gene (reference sequence). CDR3 sequence reads: CASSQDSDSYNEQFF. CDR3 in DNA: TGTGCCAGCAGCCAAGACAGCGACTCCTACAATGAGCAGTTCTTC.

This clonotype was detected ten times or more. This chain joins TRBV6-1 and TRBJ1-1; tentative D call: TRBD1 (6 bases). Per the germline V gene, CDR1 is MNHNS and CDR2 is SASEGT. V was trimmed by 2 bases and J by 1 base, leaving 8 bases between them. The CDR3 is 14 amino acids. In nucleotides, the CDR3 is TGTGCCAGCAGTGAAAGGGGGGGGAACACTGAAGCTTTCTTT. It is translated as CASSERGGNTEAFF.

The table lists this clonotype with many counts. The gene calls are TRBV2 and TRBJ1-4; 10 bases line up with TRBD1. V lost 5 bases and J lost 6; bases outside the gene matches: 3. The CDR3 is made up of 14 amino acids. The germline CDR1 and CDR2 sequences are SNHLY and FYNNEI. The CDR3 DNA sequence: TGTGCCAGCAGTACCGGGACAGGGGATGAAAAACTGTTTTTT. Translating gives CASSTGTGDEKLFF.

The chain couples TRBV12-3 or TRBV12-4 to TRBJ1-2; D not resolved. This CDR3 contains 17 residues. Trimming removed 6 bases at V and 3 bases at J, with 23 bases between. The CDR3 sequence is CASSARFFLGLDYGYTF. DNA of the CDR3: TGTGCCAGCAGCGCTAGGTTTTTCCTGGGTCTGGACTATGGCTACACCTTC.

In its sample, this clonotype was seen a few times. This chain uses TRBV5-1 with TRBJ2-5, with unresolved D. Trimming stripped 0 bases from V and 4 bases from J, with 13 bases between. Germline CDR1 is SGHRS and CDR2 is YFSETQ. The length of the CDR3 is 15 residues. The CDR3 DNA is TGCGCCAGCAGCTTGGACGCAGCCCGCCCAGAGACCCAGTACTTC. Amino acid sequence: CASSLDAARPETQYF. Drawing the rest from reference TRBV5-1 and TRBJ2-5, the complete variable domain is KAGVTQTPRYLIKTRGQQVTLSCSPISGHRSVSWYQQTPGQGLQFLFEYFSETQRNKGNFPGRFSGRQFSNSRSEMNVSTLELGDSALYLCASSLDAARPETQYFGPGTRLLVL.

In this sample, this clonotype turned up a few times. The chain recombines TRBV7-9 with TRBJ2-2; TRBD1 might be the D (6 bases). The CDR3 is 15 amino acids. CDR1 and CDR2 from the germline V gene are SEHNR and FQNEAQ (reference sequence). Trimming shortened V by 3 bases and J by 4 bases, and 12 bases separated the two germline ends. CDR3 protein: CASSFFGQFTGELFF. CDR3 nucleotides: TGTGCCAGCAGCTTCTTCGGACAGTTCACCGGGGAGCTGTTTTTT.

There are a few counts of this clonotype. The chain uses TRBV6-1 and TRBJ1-5; no reliable D call. This CDR3 contains 13 residues. From germline, CDR1 is MNHNS and CDR2 SASEGT. V lost 7 bases and J 4 bases, leaving 11 bases between the germline ends. This chain's CDR3 is CASTKEGNQPQHF. The CDR3, as DNA: TGTGCCAGCACTAAGGAAGGAAATCAGCCCCAGCATTTT.

This clonotype was detected a few times. V is TRBV15 and J is TRBJ2-2, with 8 bases matching TRBD1. The CDR3 has 16 amino acids. Looked up from germline, CDR1 is LNHNV and CDR2 is YYDKDF (reference sequence). After removal of 0 bases from V and 4 bases from J, the junction contained 4 bases not matched to a gene. CDR3 DNA: TGTGCCACCAGCAGAGACAGGGGGCAATTCACCGGGGAGCTGTTTTTT. Its protein product is CATSRDRGQFTGELFF. Based on the CDR3 plus reference TRBV15 and TRBJ2-2, the full variable domain is DAMVIQNPRYQVTQFGKPVTLSCSQTLNHNVMYWYQQKSSQAPKLLFHYYDKDFNNEADTPDNFQSRRPNTSFCFLDIRSPGLGDTAMYLCATSRDRGQFTGELFFGEGSRLTVL.

There are a few counts of this clonotype. This chain joins TRBV19 and TRBJ1-5, with D uncertain. The CDR3 sequence is 16 residues long. Per germline, CDR1 LNHDA and CDR2 SQIVND (reference sequence). Trimming shortened V by 7 bases and J by 2 bases, and 18 bases separated the two germline ends. The CDR3 coding sequence is TGTGCCAGTATCTCTCCCGAAGGTGGTGGCAATCAGCCCCAGCATTTT. Encoded protein: CASISPEGGGNQPQHF.

This clonotype was counted a few times. The rearrangement links TRBV19 to TRBJ1-1, with D tentatively TRBD1 (6 bases). The CDR3 covers 16 residues. Germline loops: CDR1 LNHDA, CDR2 SQIVND (reference sequence). The V gene lost 3 bases and the J gene lost 4 bases, with 18 bases spanning the gap. The CDR3 DNA reads as TGTGCCAGTAGTATCGGAGCCAGGGGAAGGGGCACTGAAGCTTTCTTT. Translating it yields CASSIGARGRGTEAFF.

The table lists this clonotype with many counts. The V call is TRBV7-2, the J call TRBJ1-2, with D possibly TRBD1 on 6 matching bases. Trimming shortened V by 5 bases and J by 4 bases, and 14 bases separated the two germline ends. Germline V gene sequence: CDR1 SGHTA, CDR2 FQGNSA. This CDR3 is built from 14 residues. The CDR3 DNA follows: TGTGCCAGCAGCCTCGAACAGGGACTCTATGGCTACACCTTC. Its protein is CASSLEQGLYGYTF.